Below, 6 T cell receptor beta chains from the same sample are listed, as sequenced in a study of blood T cell repertoires in COVID-19. Only in-frame clones appear in the TCRdb table, and some are missing; sequencing was by immunoSEQ multiplex PCR. The sample contains a few hundred thousand clones, over 75% of which appear only once. The specimen sequenced was peripheral blood. These receptors originate from a woman aged 70-85 years with COVID-19, enrolled during active disease.

The chain joins TRBV29-1 to TRBJ1-2, with TRBD1 identical over 9 bases. Germline CDR1 and CDR2: SQVTM and ANQGSEA. The CDR3 extends over 14 amino acids. Trimming cost V 7 bases and J 5 bases; bases outside gene matches: 11. The CDR3: CSGFGTGTGYGYTF. The CDR3 DNA follows: TGCAGCGGCTTCGGGACCGGGACAGGGTATGGCTACACCTTC.

The chain carries TRBV27 and TRBJ1-2, with TRBD1 identical over 9 bases. Germline V gives CDR1 MNHEY, CDR2 SMNVEV (reference sequence). CDR3 length: 14 residues. The ends lost 7 bases at V and 7 bases at J; junction bases unmatched: 10. The DNA of the CDR3 is TGTGCCAGCACCCCGGACAGGGGAGCGGGTGGCTACACCTTC. As protein: CASTPDRGAGGYTF.

This chain links TRBV15 with TRBJ2-7; weak D call: TRBD1 (6 bases). The V end was cut by 0 bases, the J end by 3 bases, with 12 bases between. Germline assignment: CDR1 LNHNV and CDR2 YYDKDF (reference sequence). CDR3 length: 15 amino acids. DNA for the CDR3: TGTGCCACCAGCAGAGATAGTCAGGGGATCTACGAGCAGTACTTC. Its protein is CATSRDSQGIYEQYF.

CDR3 loop: CASSQLAGGTDTQYF. As DNA, the CDR3 is TGCGCCAGCAGCCAGCTAGCGGGAGGCACAGATACGCAGTATTTT. The gene calls are TRBV4-1 and TRBJ2-3, with 10 nucleotides matching TRBD2. This CDR3 has 15 residues. Trimming at V came to 3 bases and at J to 1 base, leaving 1 base not matched to a gene. Germline lookup yields CDR1 MGHRA and CDR2 YSYEKL.

The sample holds one count of this clone. This chain uses TRBV19 with TRBJ2-1; TRBD2 matches at 9 bases. The V and J ends lost 7 bases and 3 bases, in that order; junction bases with no gene match: 7. Germline V gene data show CDR1 as LNHDA and CDR2 as SQIVND (reference sequence). The CDR3 sequence is 15 residues long. The CDR3 nucleotides read TGTGCCAGTACCACAGCGGGAGGTCTCTACAATGAGCAGTTCTTC. The encoded protein is CASTTAGGLYNEQFF.

The V and J genes are TRBV6-5 and TRBJ2-5, with 8 nucleotides matching TRBD1. The CDR3 is 15 amino acids. The ends lost 5 bases at V and 4 bases at J; junction bases unmatched: 9. Germline-derived CDR1 and CDR2 are MNHEY and SVGAGI. CDR3 DNA: TGTGCCAGCAGTATTCAGGGGGCGCTGGGAGAGACCCAGTACTTC. This translates into CASSIQGALGETQYF.